The 26 T cell receptor beta chains presented below share a single source sample, sequenced in a study of T cell responses to AZD1222 COVID-19 vaccine. The protocol was immunoSEQ multiplex PCR, while the TCRdb copy is restricted to in-frame clones and leaves out a portion. The top ten clones hold 5% to 6.5% of a sample with 75,000 to 100,000 clones, around 85% of them seen once. The sample in question was peripheral blood, obtained on day 0 of AZD1222 vaccination. Every receptor here comes from an adult in good health.

The V and J genes are TRBV5-5 and TRBJ1-5; D is possibly TRBD1 (5 bases). From germline, CDR1 is SGHKS and CDR2 YYEKEE (reference sequence). CDR3 length: 17 amino acids. Trimming left V 5 bases short and J 0 bases short, with 18 bases between. The DNA for the CDR3 is TGTGCCAGCAGTCCCCGCTTAGGGACCGATAGCAATCAGCCCCAGCATTTT. Translation: CASSPRLGTDSNQPQHF.

This sequence joins TRBV6-5 and TRBJ1-5; the D is unclear. The V gene lost 8 bases and the J gene lost 0 bases, with 8 bases spanning the gap. Germline CDR1 and CDR2: MNHEY and SVGAGI. This CDR3 contains 13 residues. The CDR3 DNA reads TGTGCCAGCCAGGTTTATAGCAATCAGCCCCAGCATTTT. Protein: CASQVYSNQPQHF.

The chain joins TRBV6-2 or TRBV6-3 to TRBJ2-2, with 7 bases aligning to TRBD1. Germline values: CDR1 MNHEY, CDR2 SVGEGT. V lost 4 bases to trimming and J lost 7 bases; unmatched junction nucleotides: 3. This CDR3 is built from 13 residues. The CDR3 nucleotides read TGTGCCAGCAGTTCCTACAGGGGCGGGGAGCTGTTTTTT. Protein sequence: CASSSYRGGELFF.

The rearrangement links TRBV30 to TRBJ1-5, with 11 positions matching TRBD1. This CDR3 spans 19 amino acids. CDR1 and CDR2 (germline): GTSNPN, SVGIG (reference sequence). The trim removed 2 bases at V and 0 bases at J, leaving 12 bases unmatched. The CDR3 here is CAWSSRWTGGYPSNQPQHF. CDR3 in DNA: TGTGCCTGGAGTTCCCGGTGGACAGGGGGCTATCCTAGCAATCAGCCCCAGCATTTT.

This chain connects TRBV6-5 to TRBJ1-4; no clear D. CDR1 MNHEY and CDR2 SVGAGI come from the germline V gene. Trimming pared 3 bases from V and 6 bases from J, leaving 11 bases between. The CDR3 has 14 residues. The CDR3 sequence: CASSYYRVDEKLFF. The CDR3 coding sequence is TGTGCCAGCAGTTATTATAGGGTAGATGAAAAACTGTTTTTT.

This clone was found a few times. This chain joins TRBV2 and TRBJ1-4; 7 bases map to TRBD1. Per germline, CDR1 SNHLY and CDR2 FYNNEI. The V segment lost 4 bases and the J segment 0 bases; nucleotides outside the gene matches: 2. CDR3 length: 15 amino acids. CDR3 sequence reads: CASSGTGATNEKLFF. CDR3 coding DNA: TGTGCCAGCAGTGGCACAGGGGCAACTAATGAAAAACTGTTTTTT.

This clone has more than one count but fewer than ten. V is TRBV7-9 and J is TRBJ2-3, with 9 nucleotides matching TRBD1. J lost 0 bases, V lost 5 bases, and 3 bases had no gene match. Germline values: CDR1 SEHNR, CDR2 FQNEAQ (reference sequence). This CDR3 has 15 residues. The CDR3 reads CASSRGQGSTDTQYF. The DNA of the CDR3 is TGTGCCAGCAGCCGGGGACAGGGAAGCACAGATACGCAGTATTTT.

This clone has only a few counts. The chain is built from TRBV11-1 and TRBJ2-1, with 9 bases fitting TRBD2. CDR1 and CDR2 (germline): SGHAT, FQDESV (reference sequence). Germline trimming cut 1 base from V and 8 bases from J; bases unmatched to any gene: 9. This CDR3 has 16 residues. In nucleotides, the CDR3 is TGTGCCAGCAGCTTAGGGCTAGCGGGGAGTGTGTATGAGCAGTTCTTC. Protein sequence: CASSLGLAGSVYEQFF.

The J gene is TRBJ1-2, the V gene TRBV19; D remains ambiguous. Germline loops: CDR1 LNHDA, CDR2 SQIVND (reference sequence). The CDR3 is made up of 12 amino acids. V lost 2 bases, J lost 6 bases, and 7 bases lay in between. In DNA form, the CDR3 reads TGTGCCAGTAGTATAAGCCGAGATGGCTACACCTTC. This translates into CASSISRDGYTF.

The V call is TRBV9, the J call TRBJ1-5, with TRBD1 identical over 7 bases. The CDR3 extends over 15 amino acids. Germline V lookup: CDR1 SGDLS, CDR2 YYNGEE. The junction had 6 bases not matched to a gene; V was cut back by 4 bases and J by 2 bases. CDR3 in amino acids: CASSRQGGGNQPQHF. As DNA, the CDR3 is TGTGCCAGCAGCCGACAGGGCGGGGGCAATCAGCCCCAGCATTTT.

CDR3 in DNA: TGTGCCAGCAGCCGCGAAGGGGCAGATACGCAGTATTTT. Translation gives CASSREGADTQYF. The chain has TRBV11-3 and TRBJ2-3; D might be TRBD1 (5 bases). The V gene lost 5 bases and the J gene lost 4 bases, with 10 bases spanning the gap. CDR3 size: 13 residues. The germline V gene has CDR1 SGHNT and CDR2 YENEEA.

The chain is built from TRBV6-5 and TRBJ1-1; 7 nucleotides match TRBD1. Germline V lookup: CDR1 MNHEY, CDR2 SVGAGI. After removal of 6 bases from V and 6 bases from J, the junction contained 10 bases not matched to a gene. The CDR3 covers 14 residues. DNA of the CDR3: TGTGCCAGCAGAGTTACAGGGGTTTGGGCTGAAGCTTTCTTT. Its protein product is CASRVTGVWAEAFF.

The rearrangement joins TRBV6-2 or TRBV6-3 to TRBJ2-1, with TRBD2 identical over 9 bases. Losses at the gene ends were 7 bases for V and 4 bases for J; bases not matched to a gene: 5. The germline gives CDR1 MNHEY, CDR2 SVGEGT. The CDR3 is 14 residues long. CDR3 coding DNA: TGTGCCAGCACTTATAGCGGGGGATACAATGAGCAGTTCTTC. This sequence encodes CASTYSGGYNEQFF.

The rearrangement uses TRBV18 and TRBJ2-7; TRBD2 agrees at 7 bases. J gave up 4 bases and V 3 bases, and 6 bases lay outside the gene matches. Germline loops: CDR1 KGHSH, CDR2 LQKENI. This CDR3 has 14 amino acids. The CDR3, as DNA: TGTGCCAGCTCACCGGCGGGAGTGCAGTACGAGCAGTACTTC. This translates into CASSPAGVQYEQYF.

J is TRBJ2-7 and V is TRBV11-3, with TRBD1 matching over 9 bases. Germline lookup yields CDR1 SGHNT and CDR2 YENEEA. The V segment lost 7 bases and the J segment 5 bases; nucleotides outside the gene matches: 9. This CDR3 contains 14 residues. As DNA, the CDR3 is TGTGCCAGCACGCCCCGGGACAGGGTCCACGAGCAGTACTTC. It specifies CASTPRDRVHEQYF.

This clone has more than one count but fewer than ten. The chain links TRBV5-5 to TRBJ1-3; possibly TRBD1 for D (5 bases). CDR3 length: 16 amino acids. The ends were cut back, 0 bases at V and 0 bases at J, with 10 bases in the middle. From germline, CDR1 is SGHKS and CDR2 YYEKEE (reference sequence). The CDR3: CASSLGDGTSGNTIYF. The DNA for the CDR3 is TGTGCCAGCAGCTTGGGGGACGGGACCTCTGGAAACACCATATATTTT.

This clone has only a few counts. The chain is built from TRBV6-5 and TRBJ2-3; D possibly corresponds to TRBD2 (5 bases). Germline CDR1 reads MNHEY; CDR2 reads SVGAGI. This CDR3 has 15 residues. V was shortened by 6 bases and J by 1 base, with 14 bases between the two germline ends. The CDR3 nucleotides read TGTGCCAGCAGCCCCGCCGGGGTACGCACAGATACGCAGTATTTT. As protein: CASSPAGVRTDTQYF.

CDR3 coding DNA: TGTGCCAGCAGTGGAAGACAGCCCGAGCAGTACTTC. Amino acids: CASSGRQPEQYF. This rearrangement joins TRBV25-1 to TRBJ2-7; D is possibly TRBD1 (5 bases). The V and J ends lost 4 bases and 6 bases respectively, with 10 bases between them. The CDR3 length is 12 residues. Germline loops: CDR1 MGHDK, CDR2 SYGVNS.

A word on this clone: At the DNA level, this CDR3 is encoded by other sequences in the same sample as well. The chain employs TRBV9 and TRBJ2-7; 8 positions agree with TRBD2. Germline CDR1 and CDR2: SGDLS and YYNGEE. V shed 0 bases and J 1 base; nucleotides not matched to a gene: 3. The CDR3 spans 15 residues. In DNA form, the CDR3 reads TGTGCCAGCAGCGTAGACCCTAGCGGGTCCTACGAGCAGTACTTC. Amino acid sequence: CASSVDPSGSYEQYF.

The gene calls are TRBV5-1 and TRBJ1-1; no clear D. CDR3 length: 13 amino acids. The V gene's germline CDR1 is SGHRS and CDR2 YFSETQ. V was clipped by 5 bases and J by 0 bases, with 8 bases between them. The CDR3 loop is CASSLVMNTEAFF. CDR3 in DNA: TGCGCCAGCAGTCTGGTGATGAACACTGAAGCTTTCTTT.

This clone is a singleton in its sample. This chain uses TRBV11-3 with TRBJ2-3, with D hard to call. The germline CDR1 and CDR2 sequences are SGHNT and YENEEA. Trimming shortened V by 1 base and J by 2 bases, and 10 bases separated the two germline ends. The CDR3 has 15 residues. In nucleotides, the CDR3 is TGTGCCAGCAGCTTAGTCGGGTCGGACACAGATACGCAGTATTTT. Protein product: CASSLVGSDTDTQYF.

This clone showed up just a few times. As DNA, the CDR3 is TGCGCCAGCAGCTCCCTCGCGGTGAACACTGAAGCTTTCTTT. The encoded protein is CASSSLAVNTEAFF. J is TRBJ1-1 and V is TRBV5-1; D not certain. Per germline, CDR1 SGHRS and CDR2 YFSETQ. Between the trimmed V and J ends, which lost 3 bases and 0 bases, there was a span of 9 bases. CDR3 length equals 14 residues.

This chain joins TRBV15 and TRBJ2-1; TRBD1 agrees at 10 bases. J gave up 7 bases and V 3 bases, and 9 bases lay outside the gene matches. Germline values: CDR1 LNHNV, CDR2 YYDKDF (reference sequence). The CDR3 runs 16 residues. As DNA, the CDR3 is TGTGCCACCAGCAGGCTTGAGGGACAGGGGAGGAATGAGCAGTTCTTC. Translated: CATSRLEGQGRNEQFF.

The count of this clone is one. This chain connects TRBV5-5 to TRBJ1-1; no clear D gene. Germline-derived CDR1 and CDR2 are SGHKS and YYEKEE (reference sequence). This CDR3 comprises 15 residues. V lost 4 bases and J 1 base, leaving 14 bases between the germline ends. The CDR3 sequence is CASSAQDSRNTEAFF. CDR3 sequence (DNA): TGTGCCAGCAGCGCTCAGGATTCTAGGAACACTGAAGCTTTCTTT.

The rearrangement links TRBV18 to TRBJ2-7; the match to TRBD1 covers 9 bases. Germline CDR1 reads KGHSH; CDR2 reads LQKENI. The CDR3 sequence is 14 residues long. The V segment lost 3 bases and the J segment 5 bases; nucleotides outside the gene matches: 5. In DNA, the CDR3 is TGTGCCAGCTCACCGGGACAGGGATTAAACGAGCAGTACTTC. This codes for CASSPGQGLNEQYF. Full variable domain (remainder filled in from reference TRBV18 and TRBJ2-7): NAGVMQNPRHLVRRRGQEARLRCSPMKGHSHVYWYRQLPEEGLKFMVYLQKENIIDESGMPKERFSAEFPKEGPSILRIQQVVRGDSAAYFCASSPGQGLNEQYFGPGTRLTVT.

This rearrangement joins TRBV5-4 to TRBJ1-3, with 7 bases aligning to TRBD1. Per germline, CDR1 SGHNT and CDR2 YYREEE (reference sequence). J lost 0 bases, V lost 4 bases, and 4 bases had no gene match. The CDR3 totals 15 residues. The CDR3 DNA sequence: TGTGCCAGCAGCGAGGGGACAGACTCTGGAAACACCATATATTTT. Translated: CASSEGTDSGNTIYF.